The T cell receptor (beta chain) described here comes from a study of T cell repertoires in ileal Crohn's disease. Whole-study context: Biopsies of the neoterminal ileum at postoperative colonoscopy form M6 samples. Study-wide results and limits: Mucosal expansions were suggested to be mainly CD8 T cells. Endoscopy was done a median approximately seven months after surgery.

This clone has a single count. Its antigen is as yet unknown. TCRB immunosequencing input was roughly 500 nanograms of biopsy DNA per sample. Profiling relied on immunoSEQ multiplex PCR, and the TCRdb table lists in-frame clones only, not all of them. The data contain about 12,000 clones, about 81% of them seen just once; the ten biggest clones take up roughly a tenth. V was shortened by 6 bases and J by 4 bases, with 21 bases between the two germline ends. This CDR3 comprises 17 residues. Germline CDR1 MDHEN, CDR2 SYDVKM. Time point noted: neoterminal ileum biopsy at postoperative endoscopy, about 6 months after surgery.

The V and J genes are TRBV28 and TRBJ1-4; TRBD1 is a possible D gene (6 bases). The specimen was ileal tissue. This receptor was taken from an adult with Crohn's disease. CDR3 loop: CASSPSGRGEINEKLFF. For the CDR3, the DNA is TGTGCCAGCAGCCCTTCCGGCAGGGGCGAGATTAATGAAAAACTGTTTTTT.